What follows are 6 T cell receptor beta chains derived from one specimen sequenced in a study of human T cells and chemical hapten exposure. Time point given: patch test 1, 2 weeks after DPC sensitization. Noted treatment: therapeutic diphenylcyclopropenone sensitization with weekly scalp DPC. A single record per CDR3 protein comes from TCRdb applying MiXCR to the RACE reads. The sample consists of approximately 82,000 distinct CDR3 sequences, approximately 12% of them appearing once. The source was whole blood, collected in connection with sensitization to the hapten diphenylcyclopropenone (DPC). These receptors all stem from a woman between 55 and 75 years old with alopecia areata. Some clones in this sample may be carry-over from other donors' samples.

In this sample, this clonotype turned up many times. The V gene is TRBV11-2, the J gene TRBJ2-3; 9 nucleotides align to TRBD1. Per germline, CDR1 SGHAT and CDR2 FQNNGV. Trimming took 6 bases from V and 5 from J; bases not matched to a gene: 9. The CDR3 has 15 amino acids. In DNA, the CDR3 is TGTGCCAGCAGTTCCAGGACAGGGGCGGGAGATACGCAGTATTTT. Translated: CASSSRTGAGDTQYF.

A note on this clonotype: An end of the junction differs from the germline gene, which may be a read error. The chain joins TRBV30 to TRBJ2-1; D might be TRBD2 (6 bases). Germline assignment: CDR1 GTSNPN and CDR2 SVGIG (reference sequence). The CDR3 sequence is 11 residues long. The CDR3 nucleotides read TGTGCCTGGCAAGACCGGGACTGCCTAACCTTC. It translates to CAWQDRDCLTF.

This clonotype has only a few counts. This rearrangement joins TRBV5-1 to TRBJ1-1; D unresolved. The CDR3 is 15 residues long. Looked up from germline, CDR1 is SGHRS and CDR2 is YFSETQ. V lost 0 bases and J lost 1, with 10 bases in between. The CDR3 region has the DNA TGCGCCAGCAGCTTGGAGGGCCGGGGGAACACTGAAGCTTTCTTT. As protein: CASSLEGRGNTEAFF. The entire variable domain, with the rest obtained from reference TRBV5-1 and TRBJ1-1, is as follows: KAGVTQTPRYLIKTRGQQVTLSCSPISGHRSVSWYQQTPGQGLQFLFEYFSETQRNKGNFPGRFSGRQFSNSRSEMNVSTLELGDSALYLCASSLEGRGNTEAFFGQGTRLTVV.

This clonotype was detected a few times. V usage is TRBV18 and J usage is TRBJ2-5; D gene unclear. The ends were cut back, 1 base at V and 1 base at J, with 10 bases in the middle. CDR1 and CDR2 (germline): KGHSH, LQKENI. There are 15 residues in the CDR3. Written as DNA, the CDR3 is TGTGCCAGCTCACCACTCGGCCACGCCCAAGAGACCCAGTACTTC. Protein product: CASSPLGHAQETQYF. The full variable domain, its missing parts supplied by reference TRBV18 and TRBJ2-5, is NAGVMQNPRHLVRRRGQEARLRCSPMKGHSHVYWYRQLPEEGLKFMVYLQKENIIDESGMPKERFSAEFPKEGPSILRIQQVVRGDSAAYFCASSPLGHAQETQYFGPGTRLLVL.

V gene TRBV2 combines with J gene TRBJ2-3, with 14 bases matching TRBD2. V was clipped by 6 bases and J by 0 bases; unmatched bases: 11. The CDR3 spans 19 residues. Germline V gives CDR1 SNHLY, CDR2 FYNNEI. CDR3 bases: TGTGCCAGCAGGGGAACCGGGACTAGCGGGGGCCCTAGCACAGATACGCAGTATTTT. Protein sequence: CASRGTGTSGGPSTDTQYF.

This clonotype was seen ten or more times. The chain recombines TRBV20-1 with TRBJ2-1; TRBD2 matches at 8 bases. This CDR3 has 15 residues. V gave up 4 bases and J gave up 2 bases; unmatched junction bases: 7. Germline loops: CDR1 DFQATT, CDR2 SNEGSKA (reference sequence). The CDR3 DNA is TGCAGTGCTATACGACGGGGGGGACCCTACAATGAGCAGTTCTTC. This gives the protein CSAIRRGGPYNEQFF.